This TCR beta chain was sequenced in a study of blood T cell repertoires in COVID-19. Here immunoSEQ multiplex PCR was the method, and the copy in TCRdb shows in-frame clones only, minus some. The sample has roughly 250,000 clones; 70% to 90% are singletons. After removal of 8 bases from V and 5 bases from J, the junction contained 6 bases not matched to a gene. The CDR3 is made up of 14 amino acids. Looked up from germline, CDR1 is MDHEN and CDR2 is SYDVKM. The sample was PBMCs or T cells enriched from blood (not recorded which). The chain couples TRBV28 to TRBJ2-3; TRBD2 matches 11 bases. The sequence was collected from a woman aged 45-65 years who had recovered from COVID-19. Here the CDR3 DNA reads TGTGCCAGCGAACTAGCGGGAGCCGGAGATACGCAGTATTTT. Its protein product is CASELAGAGDTQYF.